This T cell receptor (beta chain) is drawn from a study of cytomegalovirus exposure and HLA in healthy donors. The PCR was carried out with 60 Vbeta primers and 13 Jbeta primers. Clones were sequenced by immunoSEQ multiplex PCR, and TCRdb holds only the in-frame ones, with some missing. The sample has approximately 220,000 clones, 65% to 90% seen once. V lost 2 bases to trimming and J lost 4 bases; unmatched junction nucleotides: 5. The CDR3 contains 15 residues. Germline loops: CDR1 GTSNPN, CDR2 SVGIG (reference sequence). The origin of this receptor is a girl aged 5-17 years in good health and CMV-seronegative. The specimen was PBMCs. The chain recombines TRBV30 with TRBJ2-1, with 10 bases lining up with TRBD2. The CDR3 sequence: CAWSSGRASYNEQFF. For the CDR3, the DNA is TGTGCCTGGAGTAGCGGGAGGGCCTCGTACAATGAGCAGTTCTTC.